This entry lists 20 T cell receptor beta chains sequenced from one sample in a study of OX40 agonist ivuxolimab in advanced cancers. Only in-frame clones appear in the TCRdb table, and some are missing; sequencing was by immunoSEQ multiplex PCR. The sample consists of 80,000 or so clones, around 93% of them appearing once. Sequenced material: CD4+ or CD8+ T cells sorted from blood, taken in a trial of the OX40 agonist ivuxolimab. Receptor source: an adult with an advanced solid tumor such as melanoma, head and neck, liver or kidney cancer.

This clone turned up a few times. J is TRBJ2-2 and V is TRBV7-2; 7 bases match TRBD1. This CDR3 spans 15 amino acids. The J segment lost 0 bases and the V segment lost 5 bases, leaving 3 bases of the junction unmatched. The V gene's germline CDR1 is SGHTA and CDR2 FQGNSA. The CDR3 nucleotides read TGTGCCAGCAGCACGACAGGGTCGAACACCGGGGAGCTGTTTTTT. It is translated as CASSTTGSNTGELFF.

The V call is TRBV18, the J call TRBJ1-1; D is perhaps TRBD1 (5 bases). Germline assignment: CDR1 KGHSH and CDR2 LQKENI. The CDR3 extends over 15 amino acids. V lost 2 bases, J lost 0 bases, and 10 bases lay in between. The CDR3 is CASSPNQQVNTEAFF. DNA of the CDR3: TGTGCCAGCTCACCAAACCAACAGGTGAACACTGAAGCTTTCTTT.

The chain recombines TRBV27 with TRBJ2-5, with 8 nucleotides matching TRBD1. The CDR3 spans 14 residues. CDR1 and CDR2 (germline): MNHEY, SMNVEV (reference sequence). The trim removed 6 bases at V and 4 bases at J, leaving 7 bases unmatched. DNA for the CDR3: TGTGCCAGCAGACGTGGACAGGGCGGAGAGACCCAGTACTTC. It specifies CASRRGQGGETQYF.

This clone was detected once. This chain uses TRBV18 with TRBJ2-1; 8 bases line up with TRBD2. The length of the CDR3 is 16 residues. Losses at the gene ends were 6 bases for V and 3 bases for J; bases not matched to a gene: 10. The V gene's germline CDR1 is KGHSH and CDR2 LQKENI. The CDR3 protein is CASSPSSGGGYNEQFF. CDR3 nucleotides: TGTGCCAGCTCGCCGTCGTCGGGGGGGGGCTACAATGAGCAGTTCTTC.

V is TRBV19 and J is TRBJ2-2; the D is unclear. This CDR3 region has 16 residues. V was clipped by 3 bases and J by 8 bases, with 19 bases between them. Germline CDR1 LNHDA, CDR2 SQIVND (reference sequence). Written as DNA, the CDR3 is TGTGCCAGTAGTATTTTCTCGTCCCCAGGTATAGGGGAGCTGTTTTTT. Protein sequence: CASSIFSSPGIGELFF. Filled out from reference TRBV19 and TRBJ2-2, the complete variable domain reads DGGITQSPKYLFRKEGQNVTLSCEQNLNHDAMYWYRQDPGQGLRLIYYSQIVNDFQKGDIAEGYSVSREKKESFPLTVTSAQKNPTAFYLCASSIFSSPGIGELFFGEGSRLTVL.

V gene TRBV6-5 combines with J gene TRBJ2-7; 10 bases align to TRBD2. This CDR3 has 14 amino acids. Germline-derived CDR1 and CDR2 are MNHEY and SVGAGI. V was clipped by 6 bases and J by 6 bases; unmatched bases: 8. The CDR3 DNA sequence: TGTGCCAGCAGCGCTAGCGGGAGCCTCCCCGAGCAGTACTTC. Its protein is CASSASGSLPEQYF.

The chain joins TRBV20-1 to TRBJ1-2; D is undetermined. CDR1 is DFQATT and CDR2 is SNEGSKA in the germline V gene (reference sequence). This CDR3 region has 11 residues. The V gene lost 3 bases and the J gene lost 7 bases, with 9 bases spanning the gap. The CDR3 region has the DNA TGCAGTGCTAGGGGAGGGTCTGGCTACACCTTC. Translation gives CSARGGSGYTF.

The chain couples TRBV6-1 to TRBJ2-7, with 7 bases lining up with TRBD2. Germline CDR1 and CDR2: MNHNS and SASEGT. V was clipped by 7 bases and J by 0 bases; unmatched bases: 6. This CDR3 has 14 residues. CDR3 protein: CASKLGRTSYEQYF. CDR3 bases: TGTGCCAGCAAACTCGGGAGGACCTCCTACGAGCAGTACTTC.

The rearrangement joins TRBV6-4 to TRBJ2-1; TRBD2 matches 12 bases. V shed 6 bases, J shed 7 bases, and the junction held 4 bases outside the gene matches. In germline, CDR1 is MRHNA, CDR2 SNTAGT. The CDR3 extends over 14 amino acids. The CDR3, as DNA: TGTGCCAGCAGCCCTAGCGGGGGGGTAAATGAGCAGTTCTTC. Its protein product is CASSPSGGVNEQFF.

Only one count was recorded for this clone. This chain joins TRBV30 and TRBJ2-7; D call uncertain. Per the germline V gene, CDR1 is GTSNPN and CDR2 is SVGIG (reference sequence). Trimming removed 2 bases from V and 4 bases from J, with 15 bases in between. The CDR3 covers 14 residues. Here the CDR3 reads CAWSNPPLSYEQYF. For the CDR3, the DNA is TGTGCCTGGAGTAACCCCCCCTTAAGTTACGAGCAGTACTTC. The whole variable domain, filled in from reference TRBV30 and TRBJ2-7, reads SQTIHQWPATLVQPVGSPLSLECTVEGTSNPNLYWYRQAAGRGLQLLFYSVGIGQISSEVPQNLSASRPQDRQFILSSKKLLLSDSGFYLCAWSNPPLSYEQYFGPGTRLTVT.

The count of this clone is one. V is TRBV27 and J is TRBJ2-5; D possibly corresponds to TRBD1 (5 bases). V was pared by 4 bases and J by 2 bases, with 8 bases between. Germline V CDR1 and CDR2: MNHEY, SMNVEV (reference sequence). The CDR3 has 13 residues. CDR3: CASSSYRQETQYF. Here the CDR3 DNA reads TGTGCCAGCAGTTCCTACAGGCAAGAGACCCAGTACTTC.

This sequence joins TRBV5-1 and TRBJ2-3; D is perhaps TRBD1 (6 bases). CDR1 is SGHRS, CDR2 YFSETQ, per germline. The CDR3 consists of 15 residues. V lost 2 bases and J lost 0, with 10 bases in between. The CDR3 coding sequence is TGCGCCAGCAGCTTCGAGGACAGTAGCACAGATACGCAGTATTTT. Encoded protein: CASSFEDSSTDTQYF.

This chain joins TRBV30 and TRBJ2-3; possible D gene TRBD2, 6 bases. Deletions cut 1 base from V and 5 bases from J, with 22 bases between. The CDR3 sequence is 17 residues long. Germline V CDR1 and CDR2: GTSNPN, SVGIG (reference sequence). CDR3 amino acids: CAWSAISTRPVRDTQYF. The CDR3 bases are TGTGCCTGGAGTGCCATATCGACTAGGCCGGTGAGAGATACGCAGTATTTT.

The chain couples TRBV28 to TRBJ2-2; 9 bases align to TRBD2. Germline trimming cut 4 bases from V and 3 bases from J; bases unmatched to any gene: 12. CDR3 size: 18 residues. CDR1 is MDHEN, CDR2 SYDVKM, per germline. The CDR3 DNA reads TGTGCCAGCAGTTCCCCCTCTGCGGGAGGGCCCGACACCGGGGAGCTGTTTTTT. Amino acid sequence: CASSSPSAGGPDTGELFF.

The genes are TRBV5-6 and TRBJ1-6; D remains ambiguous. The germline V and J ends were trimmed by 2 bases and 8 bases, with 14 bases remaining between them. This CDR3 has 15 residues. Germline V CDR1 and CDR2: SGHDT, YYEEEE. CDR3 amino acids: CASSLGPDDYSPLHF. DNA for the CDR3: TGTGCCAGCAGCTTAGGACCGGACGATTATTCACCCCTCCACTTT.

V usage is TRBV10-3 and J usage is TRBJ1-2; D not resolved. V gave up 4 bases and J gave up 5 bases, with 11 bases separating them. From germline, CDR1 is ENHRY and CDR2 SYGVKD. CDR3 size: 13 residues. Written as DNA, the CDR3 is TGTGCCATCAGTGGATCCGAAGATTATGGCTACACCTTC. It yields the protein CAISGSEDYGYTF.

This clone appeared a single time. The CDR3: CASSLLGGRKTGELFF. CDR3 sequence (DNA): TGTGCCAGTAGTCTCTTGGGGGGACGAAAAACCGGGGAGCTGTTTTTT. The chain couples TRBV19 to TRBJ2-2; D is perhaps TRBD2 (6 bases). Germline CDR1 reads LNHDA; CDR2 reads SQIVND (reference sequence). The CDR3 spans 16 residues. V shed 5 bases and J shed 5 bases, with 18 bases lying between them.

The chain employs TRBV6-5 and TRBJ1-5; D not resolved. Per the germline V gene, CDR1 is MNHEY and CDR2 is SVGAGI. The V end lost 5 bases, the J end lost 1 base, and 9 bases lay between the germline ends. The CDR3 totals 14 residues. The CDR3 DNA is TGTGCCAGCAGTGAGGGCAAGAGCAATCAGCCCCAGCATTTT. Translation: CASSEGKSNQPQHF.

CDR3 sequence reads: CASSLDRVNYGYTF. The CDR3 coding sequence is TGTGCCAGCAGCTTAGACAGGGTGAACTATGGCTACACCTTC. The chain joins TRBV7-8 to TRBJ1-2; perhaps TRBD1 as D (6 bases). Germline lookup yields CDR1 SGHVS and CDR2 FQNEAQ. The CDR3 loop spans 14 amino acids. The germline V and J ends were trimmed by 1 base and 2 bases, with 8 bases remaining between them.

The gene calls are TRBV4-2 and TRBJ2-5; 9 nucleotides line up with TRBD1. This CDR3 spans 15 amino acids. CDR1 LGHNA and CDR2 YNFKEQ come from the germline V gene. V lost 2 bases and J lost 2; bases outside the gene matches: 3. Here the CDR3 reads CASSQPDRGQETQYF. CDR3 sequence (DNA): TGTGCCAGCAGCCAACCGGACAGGGGACAAGAGACCCAGTACTTC.